This TCR beta chain derives from a study of cytomegalovirus exposure and HLA in healthy donors. On the study more broadly: Of the donors genotyped, several hundred in all, 75% to 90% fell in the Caucasian-associated ancestry cluster. The study, taken as a whole, reports: Later analysis associated a missense DCLRE1C variant with TCR beta V- and J-gene trimming. In an earlier analysis, about 87% or about 30%: the productive usage of most TCR beta V segments.

Germline values: CDR1 MNHEY, CDR2 SMNVEV (reference sequence). The CDR3 spans 15 residues. Between the trimmed V and J ends, which lost 1 base and 0 bases, there was a span of 9 bases. Primers: 60 Vbeta forward and 13 Jbeta reverse. TCRdb keeps only in-frame clones here, not all; method: immunoSEQ multiplex PCR. The sample gives around 98,000 clones, 55% to 80% of which show up once; over 0.95% is in the top ten. In nominal health when sampled, donors likely had unrecorded immune exposures nonetheless. Concerning this clone: What it binds is not known.

The chain has TRBV27 and TRBJ1-2; D is unclear. The clonotype originates from a female donor in good health and CMV-seronegative. Sequenced sample: PBMCs. In DNA form, the CDR3 reads TGTGCCAGCAGTTTATTCTTTTCAGCTAACTATGGCTACACCTTC. It codes for CASSLFFSANYGYTF.